A selection of T cell receptor beta chains follows, all from one sample in a study of OX40 agonist ivuxolimab in advanced cancers. Produced via immunoSEQ multiplex PCR; TCRdb's table is partial and in-frame only. The table lists over 50,000 clones, approximately 83% of them singletons. The sample in question was CD4+ or CD8+ T cells sorted from blood, obtained in a trial of the OX40 agonist ivuxolimab. All receptors derive from an adult with an advanced solid tumor such as melanoma, head and neck, liver or kidney cancer. Each CDR3 is given with its conserved first and last residue. The D gene is left open where the match is weak. The size field is filled for only some rows; it gives once, few, many or a size class.

CDR3 DNA,CDR3 protein,V gene,D gene,clone size,J gene
TGTGCCAGCAGTTCCGAGGGGGGGGGCCAGCCCCAGCATTTT,CASSSEGGGQPQHF,TRBV27,.,.,TRBJ1-5
TGTGCCAGCAGCCCGACAGGTGCAACTAATGAAAAACTGTTTTTT,CASSPTGATNEKLFF,TRBV7-9,.,.,TRBJ1-4
TGTGCCACCAGCAGAGAAGATGGGAACATCTACGAGCAGTACTTC,CATSREDGNIYEQYF,TRBV15,.,.,TRBJ2-7
TGTGCCAGCAGACAGGGTCGGCGAAGCACAGATACGCAGTATTTT,CASRQGRRSTDTQYF,TRBV6-5,.,.,TRBJ2-3
TGTGCCATCAGTTCCACCCCTAGCGGAGTCTCCTACGAGCAGTACTTC,CAISSTPSGVSYEQYF,TRBV6-5,TRBD2,once,TRBJ2-7
TGCGCCAGCACGGACGACTCGTACAATGAGCAGTTCTTC,CASTDDSYNEQFF,TRBV10-2,.,.,TRBJ2-1
TGTGCCAGCAGCTGGGCGGGGCCGAACACCGGGGAGCTGTTTTTT,CASSWAGPNTGELFF,TRBV7-9,.,.,TRBJ2-2
TGTGCCAGTAGTACACAGGGGCCCGGGGAGCTGTTTTTT,CASSTQGPGELFF,TRBV19,TRBD1,few,TRBJ2-2
TGTGCCATCAGGCACCGGGAGACGGGCGGGGAGCTGTTTTTT,CAIRHRETGGELFF,TRBV10-3,.,.,TRBJ2-2
TGTGCCAGCAGTTTTGCGCTAAACTATGGCTACACCTTC,CASSFALNYGYTF,TRBV28,.,.,TRBJ1-2
TGTGCCAGTAGTCCCGGGACTAGCAGAACCGGGGAGCTGTTTTTT,CASSPGTSRTGELFF,TRBV19,TRBD2,.,TRBJ2-2
TGTGCCAGCAGCTTGCAACCGGGACAGGGGTTTGAAGCTTTCTTT,CASSLQPGQGFEAFF,TRBV7-2,TRBD1,.,TRBJ1-1
TGTGCCAGCAGTTACGGGGCCTGGGTCACAGATACGCAGTATTTT,CASSYGAWVTDTQYF,TRBV6-6,.,few,TRBJ2-3
TGTGCCATCAGTGAGTCTCTCACAGGGGGAGAGTATGGCTACACCTTC,CAISESLTGGEYGYTF,TRBV10-3,TRBD1,.,TRBJ1-2
TGTGCCAGCAGCTTGTATGGGACAGGGAATAATCAGCCCCAGCATTTT,CASSLYGTGNNQPQHF,TRBV5-6,TRBD1,.,TRBJ1-5
TGTGCCAGTAGTACCGGGACGTCAAGCTCCTACAATGAGCAGTTCTTC,CASSTGTSSSYNEQFF,TRBV19,.,.,TRBJ2-1
TGTGCCAGCAGTCGCAGGGGGAATGGTGAAGCTTTCTTT,CASSRRGNGEAFF,TRBV2,TRBD1,.,TRBJ1-1